This T cell receptor (beta chain) was captured in a study of blood T cell repertoires in COVID-19. Across the whole study: COVID-19 samples from acute and convalescent phases originated in the United States, Italy and Spain. T cells, B-cell-depleted T cells, or PBMCs supplied cDNA or gDNA.

Germline loops: CDR1 GTSNPN, CDR2 SVGIG (reference sequence). V lost 4 bases to trimming and J lost 2 bases, with 14 bases between them. CDR3 length: 14 amino acids. Original handling: It was from reference gene primer amplification that nucleated cell counts were estimated. Profiling relied on immunoSEQ multiplex PCR, and the TCRdb table lists in-frame clones only, not all of them. That table is the source of V, J and clone size, and D and trimming were worked out from the DNA. The sample carries 200,000 or so clones, approximately 86% recorded once. This TCR came from a man aged 65 to 85 with active or convalescent COVID-19. The rearrangement links TRBV30 to TRBJ1-1, with a possible D match to TRBD1 (6 bases). The sequenced sample was peripheral blood. The CDR3 sequence is CAWTTQGPNTEAFF. In DNA, the CDR3 is TGTGCCTGGACAACCCAGGGGCCCAACACTGAAGCTTTCTTT.